This T cell receptor beta chain was obtained from a study of Ad26.COV2.S vaccination and SARS-CoV-2 variants. On the study more broadly: Each vaccinee took Ad26.COV2.S intramuscularly, once or twice 56 days apart.

Germline V gives CDR1 LNHDA, CDR2 SQIVND (reference sequence). The V gene lost 9 bases and the J gene lost 6 bases, with 17 bases spanning the gap. The CDR3 consists of 14 residues. Treatment specified: some 20 received Ad26.COV2.S at low or high dose, single or two shots; 5 received placebo; per-sample allocation not given. Repertoires come from day 63 after the first vaccine or placebo injection. Points from the study as a whole: After vaccination, reports described spike-specific CD8+ and CD4+ T cell responses as showing substantial breadth. Assessments of TCR breadth and depth may have underestimated the total T cell responses.

About this clone itself: What it binds is not known.

Clones were read by immunoSEQ multiplex PCR, and TCRdb kept only the in-frame ones, dropping some. The data contain some 460,000 clones, roughly nine tenths of them singletons. The TCR originated in a person between 18 and 65 years old who received the Ad26.COV2.S COVID-19 vaccine or a placebo. The sample in question was peripheral blood, obtained in a trial of Ad26.COV2.S vaccine versus placebo. This sequence joins TRBV19 and TRBJ2-2; D is perhaps TRBD2 (5 bases). The CDR3: CASAGPLAPGELFF. Written as DNA, the CDR3 is TGTGCCAGCGCTGGCCCCCTAGCCCCCGGGGAGCTGTTTTTT.